Listed below are T cell receptor beta chains from one sample, sequenced in a study of blood T cells in healthy people across ages. Each CDR3 protein is one row after TCRdb ran MiXCR on the 5' RACE reads. The sample has about 1.4 million distinct CDR3 sequences; 45% to 70% are singletons. Sample: blood. Source of these receptors: a man between 18 and 29 years old in good health. The CDR3 runs from the conserved cysteine through the conserved F or W. A D gene is named only where the DNA matches it firmly. Size is omitted from some rows. Given values are once, few, many or a class for expanded clones.

J gene | D gene | CDR3 length | clone size | V gene | CDR3 protein | CDR3 DNA
TRBJ1-5 | NA | 13 | NA | TRBV27 | CASRGSSNQPQHF | TGTGCCAGCAGAGGTTCAAGCAATCAGCCCCAGCATTTT
TRBJ2-7 | NA | 11 | NA | TRBV7-9 | CASGRGYEQYF | TGTGCCAGCGGCAGGGGCTACGAGCAGTACTTC
TRBJ2-5 | NA | 15 | NA | TRBV27 | CASSLGQGLRAEQYF | TGTGCCAGCAGTTTAGGGCAGGGGCTTCGTGCGGAGCAGTACTTC
TRBJ1-6 | NA | 13 | NA | TRBV5-6 | CASSDLGRSPLHF | TGTGCCAGCAGCGACCTGGGACGTTCACCCCTCCACTTT
TRBJ2-7 | NA | 16 | NA | TRBV20-1 | CSARDPRAGLSYEQYF | TGCAGTGCTAGAGATCCTCGGGCGGGTCTGTCTTACGAGCAGTACTTC
TRBJ1-2 | TRBD1 | 13 | few | TRBV27 | CASSWDRGYGYTF | TGTGCCAGCAGTTGGGACAGGGGCTATGGCTACACCTTC
TRBJ2-2 | NA | 15 | NA | TRBV4-2 | CASSAGPATTGELFF | TGTGCCAGCAGTGCCGGGCCAGCGACCACCGGGGAGCTGTTTTTT
TRBJ2-7 | NA | 16 | NA | TRBV3-1 | CASSQEGSDPPLWQYF | TGTGCCAGCAGCCAAGAAGGCTCGGATCCCCCCCTATGGCAGTACTTC
TRBJ1-2 | TRBD1 | 15 | NA | TRBV28 | CASSNPQGAVIGYTF | TGTGCCAGCAGTAACCCACAGGGGGCCGTTATTGGCTACACCTTC
TRBJ2-7 | NA | 14 | few | TRBV20-1 | CSASHRESSYEQYF | TGCAGTGCTAGTCACAGGGAGAGCTCCTACGAGCAGTACTTC
TRBJ2-2 | TRBD1 | 16 | NA | TRBV6-5 | CASREPGQGRVGELFF | TGTGCCAGCAGAGAGCCGGGACAGGGAAGGGTTGGGGAGCTGTTTTTT
TRBJ2-3 | NA | 13 | NA | TRBV7-7 | CASSKDPGDTQYF | TGTGCCAGCAGCAAGGACCCGGGAGATACGCAGTATTTT
TRBJ2-1 | TRBD1 | 13 | NA | TRBV29-1 | CSVQTGDYNEQFF | TGCAGCGTTCAAACAGGGGACTACAATGAGCAGTTCTTC
TRBJ2-3 | NA | 12 | NA | TRBV20-1 | CSASRVPDTQYF | TGCAGTGCTAGTAGGGTTCCAGATACGCAGTATTTT
TRBJ2-7 | TRBD1 | 14 | NA | TRBV19 | CASSRQGSTYEQYF | TGTGCCAGTAGTCGACAGGGGTCCACCTACGAGCAGTACTTC
TRBJ2-4 | NA | 21 | NA | TRBV21-1 | CASSKSSWVSAGVRGKNIQYF | TGTGCCAGCAGCAAATCATCTTGGGTTTCGGCAGGGGTAAGGGGCAAAAACATTCAGTACTTC
TRBJ1-4 | NA | 12 | many | TRBV13 | CASSLGNEKLFF | TGTGCCAGCAGTTTAGGAAATGAAAAACTGTTTTTT
TRBJ2-7 | TRBD1 | 14 | few | TRBV2 | CASSETPDRGEQYF | TGTGCCAGCAGTGAAACTCCGGACAGGGGCGAGCAGTACTTC
TRBJ2-3 | NA | 15 | NA | TRBV18 | CASSLSTLTTDTQYF | TGTGCCAGCTCACTTTCGACTCTTACCACAGATACGCAGTATTTT
TRBJ2-3 | NA | 15 | NA | TRBV12-3/TRBV12-4 | CASSSGAGGGDTQYF | TGTGCCAGCAGCTCCGGGGCAGGGGGGGGAGATACGCAGTATTTT
TRBJ2-1 | NA | 14 | NA | TRBV21-1 | CASSNRDQINEQFF | TGTGCCAGCAGCAACCGGGACCAGATCAATGAGCAGTTCTTC
TRBJ1-5 | NA | 14 | NA | TRBV20-1 | CSARDQGGNQPQHF | TGCAGTGCTAGAGATCAGGGAGGTAATCAGCCCCAGCATTTT
TRBJ2-5 | TRBD2 | 13 | few | TRBV7-2 | CASSGLGLETQYF | TGTGCCAGCAGCGGACTAGGGTTGGAGACCCAGTACTTC
TRBJ1-6 | NA | 15 | NA | TRBV7-9 | CASSLVADGGSPLHF | TGTGCCAGCAGCTTAGTTGCGGACGGGGGTTCACCCCTCCACTTT
TRBJ2-1 | TRBD2 | 17 | once | TRBV20-1 | CSANRDGRGGSYNEQFF | TGCAGTGCAAACCGAGACGGGCGGGGGGGGTCCTACAATGAGCAGTTCTTC
TRBJ2-7 | TRBD1 | 16 | NA | TRBV6-1 | CASSVGGQGITCEQYF | TGTGCCAGCTCAGTGGGGGGACAGGGGATTACCTGCGAGCAGTACTTC
TRBJ2-7 | NA | 13 | NA | TRBV20-1 | CTSEPGHTYEQYF | TGCACCTCAGAACCGGGACATACCTACGAGCAGTACTTC
TRBJ2-7 | TRBD2 | 14 | NA | TRBV20-1 | CSALSSGAAYEQYF | TGCAGTGCCCTCTCTAGCGGGGCTGCCTACGAGCAGTACTTC
TRBJ1-5 | NA | 14 | NA | TRBV6-1 | CASSEQGPNQPQHF | TGTGCCAGCAGTGAACAGGGGCCAAATCAGCCCCAGCATTTT
TRBJ2-5 | NA | 16 | once | TRBV27 | CASKRLGGEYQETQYF | TGTGCCAGCAAACGGCTCGGAGGGGAGTACCAAGAGACCCAGTACTTC
TRBJ2-7 | NA | 13 | many | TRBV5-1 | CASSATSSYEQYF | TGCGCCAGCAGCGCCACTAGTTCCTACGAGCAGTACTTC
TRBJ2-3 | NA | 16 | NA | TRBV27 | CASSSFREGPTDTQYF | TGTGCCAGCAGTTCTTTCCGTGAAGGGCCTACAGATACGCAGTATTTT
TRBJ2-7 | NA | 15 | NA | TRBV14 | CASGQDPSFAYEQYF | TGTGCCAGCGGCCAAGATCCGAGCTTTGCCTACGAGCAGTACTTC
TRBJ2-1 | NA | 15 | few | TRBV11-1 | CASSSTRTVYNEQFF | TGTGCCAGCAGCTCGACTAGGACAGTCTACAATGAGCAGTTCTTC
TRBJ2-3 | NA | 13 | once | TRBV27 | CASSLFSPDTQYF | TGTGCCAGCAGTTTATTTTCCCCAGATACGCAGTATTTT
TRBJ2-3 | NA | 14 | few | TRBV30 | CAWSRSVRADTQYF | TGTGCCTGGAGTCGTAGTGTTAGGGCCGATACGCAGTATTTT
TRBJ2-5 | NA | 18 | NA | TRBV4-1 | CASSQDFGAPKIQETQYF | TGCGCCAGCAGCCAAGATTTCGGGGCGCCGAAGATCCAAGAGACCCAGTACTTC
TRBJ2-1 | TRBD1 | 17 | NA | TRBV20-1 | CSARLLHPERQGDEQFF | TGCAGTGCTAGATTACTTCACCCGGAGCGCCAGGGGGATGAGCAGTTCTTC
TRBJ2-7 | NA | 13 | few | TRBV7-6 | CASSPLPLYEQYF | TGTGCCAGCAGCCCCCTCCCCCTCTACGAGCAGTACTTC
TRBJ2-3 | TRBD2 | 16 | NA | TRBV6-1 | CASSKDLAASTDTQYF | TGTGCCAGCAGTAAGGACCTAGCGGCTAGCACAGATACGCAGTATTTT
TRBJ1-1 | TRBD1 | 14 | NA | TRBV20-1 | CSANLQGAFTEAFF | TGCAGTGCCAACCTACAGGGGGCATTCACTGAAGCTTTCTTT
TRBJ2-5 | TRBD1 | 12 | NA | TRBV20-1 | CSAETGRETQYF | TGCAGTGCTGAGACAGGGAGAGAGACCCAGTACTTC
TRBJ2-3 | NA | 16 | NA | TRBV7-2 | CASMQYLGGYTDTQYF | TGTGCCAGCATGCAATACTTGGGCGGATACACAGATACGCAGTATTTT
TRBJ2-1 | TRBD2 | 18 | NA | TRBV7-2 | CASSLRGLAGASYNEQFF | TGTGCCAGCAGCTTACGGGGACTAGCGGGGGCCTCCTACAATGAGCAGTTCTTC
TRBJ2-1 | NA | 16 | NA | TRBV20-1 | CSARDQAPSSYNEQFF | TGCAGTGCTAGAGATCAGGCCCCGAGCTCCTACAATGAGCAGTTCTTC
TRBJ2-7 | NA | 15 | NA | TRBV4-3 | CASSQDWASSYEQYF | TGCGCCAGCAGCCAAGATTGGGCTTCCTCCTACGAGCAGTACTTC
TRBJ1-2 | NA | 15 | NA | TRBV19 | CASSIYGPTPYGYTF | TGTGCCAGTAGTATATACGGACCGACACCCTATGGCTACACCTTC
TRBJ2-1 | NA | 15 | NA | TRBV6-2/TRBV6-3 | CASTPGGASYNEQFF | TGTGCCAGCACCCCCGGGGGTGCCTCCTACAATGAGCAGTTCTTC
TRBJ2-7 | TRBD2 | 14 | many | TRBV28 | CASSPSGESYEQYF | TGTGCCAGCAGCCCTAGCGGCGAATCCTACGAGCAGTACTTC
TRBJ2-7 | TRBD2 | 14 | few | TRBV7-9 | CASSGGLAGYEQYF | TGTGCCAGCAGCGGGGGACTAGCGGGGTACGAGCAGTACTTC
TRBJ1-1 | NA | 13 | NA | TRBV29-1 | CSVVPREETEAFF | TGCAGCGTTGTACCCAGGGAAGAAACTGAAGCTTTCTTT
TRBJ2-1 | NA | 14 | NA | TRBV20-1 | CSAGSERAYNEQFF | TGCAGTGCTGGTAGTGAGAGGGCCTACAATGAGCAGTTCTTC
TRBJ2-5 | NA | 15 | NA | TRBV27 | CASSLIGGKQETQYF | TGTGCCAGCAGTTTAATAGGGGGGAAGCAAGAGACCCAGTACTTC
TRBJ2-7 | TRBD1 | 14 | NA | TRBV28 | CASRGQGPPYEQYF | TGTGCCAGCAGGGGACAGGGGCCTCCCTACGAGCAGTACTTC
TRBJ2-1 | NA | 14 | few | TRBV12-3/TRBV12-4 | CASSFSFGYNEQFF | TGTGCCAGCAGTTTTTCATTCGGGTACAATGAGCAGTTCTTC
TRBJ1-6 | TRBD1 | 15 | few | TRBV20-1 | CSARDPRQGSSPLHF | TGCAGTGCTAGAGATCCCAGACAGGGCAGTTCACCCCTCCACTTT
TRBJ1-2 | NA | 13 | NA | TRBV3-1 | CASSQKEGDGYTF | TGTGCCAGCAGCCAAAAAGAGGGGGATGGCTACACCTTC
TRBJ2-4 | NA | 15 | once | TRBV5-1 | CASSLAGGRENIQYF | TGCGCCAGCAGCTTGGCCGGCGGAAGGGAAAACATTCAGTACTTC
TRBJ1-2 | NA | 14 | few | TRBV29-1 | CSVEDVRKYYGYTF | TGCAGCGTTGAAGACGTACGGAAGTACTATGGCTACACCTTC
TRBJ2-7 | NA | 15 | NA | TRBV20-1 | CSARDPRGAPYEQYF | TGCAGTGCTAGAGATCCTCGCGGGGCCCCCTACGAGCAGTACTTC